What follows are 23 T cell receptor beta chains derived from one specimen sequenced in a study of T-cell memory formation after mild COVID-19. TCRdb independently ran MiXCR on the 5' RACE reads; one entry per CDR3 protein. This sample yields 350,000 to 450,000 distinct CDR3 sequences, of which approximately 15% are seen a single time; around 21% belongs to the top ten. The sequencing sample was made of PBMCs or a T cell subset sorted from them (not recorded which). The receptors come from a man between 18 and 35 years old who had mild COVID-19 (a few samples of this study predate the infection). Cell type and time point are not known.

This clonotype was picked up many times. This chain uses TRBV10-3 with TRBJ2-7; tentatively, D is TRBD2 (6 bases). Germline-derived CDR1 and CDR2 are ENHRY and SYGVKD. The CDR3 has 11 residues. V lost 10 bases, J lost 3 bases, and 10 bases lay in between. The CDR3 loop reads CATRDFYEQYV. The CDR3 bases are TGTGCCACGAGGGACTTCTACGAGCAGTACGTC.

As for this clonotype: Since a much larger clone is just one base distant, this may be a read error. The V and J genes are TRBV29-1 and TRBJ2-5, with D tentatively TRBD1 (5 bases). Germline CDR1 and CDR2: SQVTM and ANQGSEA. The CDR3 totals 12 residues. The V and J ends lost 6 bases and 3 bases respectively, with 11 bases between them. CDR3 sequence reads: CSVWGREETQYF. CDR3 DNA: TGCAGCGTGTGGGGCAGGGAAGAGACCCAGTACTTC.

There are many counts of this clonotype. This chain links TRBV12-3 or TRBV12-4 with TRBJ2-1; 11 nucleotides match TRBD1. V lost 5 bases and J lost 2; bases outside the gene matches: 2. The CDR3 runs 15 residues. Written as DNA, the CDR3 is TGTGCCAGCAGTCAGGGACAGGGGGCCTACAATGAGCAGTTCTTC. This encodes CASSQGQGAYNEQFF.

In its sample, this clonotype was seen many times. This chain uses TRBV12-3 or TRBV12-4 with TRBJ2-5; 7 positions match TRBD2. V gave up 1 base and J gave up 1 base; unmatched junction bases: 3. This CDR3 comprises 15 residues. The CDR3 DNA reads TGTGCCAGCAGTTTAGGAGAGCGGGGCCAAGAGACCCAGTACTTC. Its translation is CASSLGERGQETQYF.

V gene TRBV5-6 combines with J gene TRBJ2-1; possible D gene TRBD1, 6 bases. Germline V gives CDR1 SGHDT, CDR2 YYEEEE. V was trimmed by 1 base and J by 8 bases, leaving 13 bases between them. The CDR3 runs to 14 residues. CDR3 DNA: TGTGCCAGCAGCTTGAAGGGGGTCTTGGATGAGCAGTTCTTC. Translating gives CASSLKGVLDEQFF.

This clonotype was detected a few times. CDR3 protein: CASSSSGGRSDTQYF. The CDR3 DNA sequence: TGTGCCAGCAGTTCTAGCGGGGGGAGGTCAGATACGCAGTATTTT. The rearrangement joins TRBV6-5 to TRBJ2-3, with 11 bases aligning to TRBD2. The V and J ends lost 4 bases and 4 bases, in that order; junction bases with no gene match: 4. Looked up from germline, CDR1 is MNHEY and CDR2 is SVGAGI. This CDR3 region has 15 residues.

This clonotype was picked up a small number of times. The chain links TRBV4-1 to TRBJ1-1, with D possibly matching TRBD1 (5 bases). Between the trimmed V and J ends, which lost 2 bases and 2 bases, there was a span of 9 bases. Germline CDR1 is MGHRA and CDR2 is YSYEKL. This CDR3 has 14 amino acids. CDR3 DNA: TGCGCCAGCAGCCAACCAGACAGTAACACTGAAGCTTTCTTT. It encodes CASSQPDSNTEAFF.

This clonotype was seen at least ten times. In nucleotides, the CDR3 is TGTGCCAGCAGCTTTGGGGGGGCGGACAATGAGCAGTTCTTC. Amino acids: CASSFGGADNEQFF. V and J are TRBV5-4 and TRBJ2-1; a possible D gene is TRBD2 (7 bases). The V end was cut by 2 bases, the J end by 5 bases, with 11 bases between. Per the germline V gene, CDR1 is SGHNT and CDR2 is YYREEE (reference sequence). The length of the CDR3 is 14 residues. The entire variable domain, with the rest obtained from reference TRBV5-4 and TRBJ2-1, is as follows: ETGVTQSPTHLIKTRGQQVTLRCSSQSGHNTVSWYQQALGQGPQFIFQYYREEENGRGNFPPRFSGLQFPNYSSELNVNALELDDSALYLCASSFGGADNEQFFGPGTRLTVL.

This clonotype showed up just a few times. V gene TRBV11-2 combines with J gene TRBJ2-2; no definite D call. CDR3 length: 16 amino acids. CDR1 SGHAT and CDR2 FQNNGV come from the germline V gene. V was cut by 8 bases and J by 1 base, with 17 bases left in between. The chain's CDR3 is CASSPARWGNTGELFF. CDR3 sequence (DNA): TGTGCCAGCTCACCGGCCCGCTGGGGGAACACCGGGGAGCTGTTTTTT.

The chain uses TRBV6-5 and TRBJ1-1; 7 positions agree with TRBD1. The V gene end was trimmed by 2 bases and the J gene end by 8 bases; junction bases not matched to a gene: 5. Germline CDR1 reads MNHEY; CDR2 reads SVGAGI. This CDR3 region has 13 residues. CDR3 nucleotides: TGTGCCAGCAGTTACCAGGACAGGACAGAAGCTTTCTTT. It specifies CASSYQDRTEAFF.

The table lists this clonotype with a few counts. The chain recombines TRBV27 with TRBJ2-7; perhaps TRBD2 as D (5 bases). This CDR3 contains 14 residues. Per germline, CDR1 MNHEY and CDR2 SMNVEV (reference sequence). Trimming removed 6 bases from V and 7 bases from J, with 19 bases in between. CDR3 sequence reads: CASSARDSRGEQYV. Written as DNA, the CDR3 is TGTGCCAGCAGCGCACGGGATTCAAGAGGGGAGCAGTACGTC.

The V call is TRBV5-1, the J call TRBJ2-7, with TRBD1 matching over 9 bases. The J segment lost 4 bases and the V segment lost 2 bases, leaving 4 bases of the junction unmatched. Germline V lookup: CDR1 SGHRS, CDR2 YFSETQ. This CDR3 has 14 amino acids. CDR3 DNA sequence: TGCGCCAGCAGCTTCGGACAGGGGAAGTACGAGCAGTACTTC. Protein product: CASSFGQGKYEQYF.

The J gene is TRBJ2-1, the V gene TRBV6-2 or TRBV6-3; the D call may be TRBD1 or TRBD2 (5 bases each). Germline values: CDR1 MNHEY, CDR2 SVGEGT. Trimming removed 0 bases at V and 0 bases at J, with 9 bases between. This CDR3 region has 16 residues. Here the CDR3 DNA reads TGTGCCAGCAGTTACTCCGGGACCAGCTCCTACAATGAGCAGTTCTTC. Protein product: CASSYSGTSSYNEQFF.

The rearrangement joins TRBV5-5 to TRBJ1-3; D gene unclear. The germline V and J ends were trimmed by 0 bases and 8 bases, with 9 bases remaining between them. Germline lookup yields CDR1 SGHKS and CDR2 YYEKEE (reference sequence). The CDR3 runs 13 residues. Here the CDR3 DNA reads TGTGCCAGCAGCTTGGAACGGCCCTACACCATATATTTT. Its translation: CASSLERPYTIYF.

At least ten counts were recorded for this clonotype. One junction end does not reproduce the germline sequence, and a read error may be involved. The chain carries TRBV5-1 and TRBJ1-1; 7 bases match TRBD1. The germline V gene has CDR1 SGHRS and CDR2 YFSETQ. The CDR3 is 14 residues long. This CDR3 is CASSSGQLNTEAFF. As DNA, the CDR3 is TGTGCCAGCAGCTCGGGACAGCTGAACACTGAAGCTTTCTTT.

This clonotype turned up a few times. The chain joins TRBV20-1 to TRBJ2-2, with 11 bases lining up with TRBD2. Trimming removed 3 bases from V and 7 bases from J; junction bases left unmatched: 7. The CDR3 covers 15 residues. Germline lookup yields CDR1 DFQATT and CDR2 SNEGSKA (reference sequence). This chain's CDR3 is CSARWLAGGDGELFF. In DNA, the CDR3 is TGCAGTGCTAGGTGGCTAGCGGGGGGTGACGGGGAGCTGTTTTTT.

This sequence joins TRBV5-1 and TRBJ2-3; no reliable D call. V gave up 4 bases and J gave up 1 base, with 22 bases separating them. This CDR3 has 18 residues. Germline lookup yields CDR1 SGHRS and CDR2 YFSETQ. The CDR3 here is CASSGVVAAGTRTDTQYF. The CDR3 region has the DNA TGCGCCAGCAGCGGGGTCGTCGCGGCCGGAACCCGCACAGATACGCAGTATTTT.

The chain has TRBV11-2 and TRBJ1-1; weak D call: TRBD1 (5 bases). The length of the CDR3 is 13 residues. The V and J ends lost 0 bases and 7 bases respectively, with 9 bases between them. The germline V gene has CDR1 SGHAT and CDR2 FQNNGV. CDR3 DNA: TGTGCCAGCAGCTTAGATCGAGGGGTTGAAGCTTTCTTT. It yields the protein CASSLDRGVEAFF.

The chain couples TRBV20-1 to TRBJ2-1; a possible D gene is TRBD1 (5 bases). The CDR3 loop spans 15 amino acids. The germline V and J ends were trimmed by 6 bases and 1 base, with 16 bases remaining between them. Germline values: CDR1 DFQATT, CDR2 SNEGSKA (reference sequence). CDR3 DNA: TGCAGTGCAGAAATGGGGCTAGTTTCCTACAATGAGCAGTTCTTC. Translated: CSAEMGLVSYNEQFF.

The rearrangement uses TRBV4-3 and TRBJ1-3; D is unresolved. This CDR3 is built from 15 residues. Trimming removed 4 bases from V and 0 bases from J, with 10 bases in between. Germline V CDR1 and CDR2: LGHNA, YSLEER. Here the CDR3 reads CASSPGFVSGNTIYF. The CDR3 region has the DNA TGCGCCAGCAGCCCGGGGTTCGTCTCTGGAAACACCATATATTTT.

J is TRBJ2-5 and V is TRBV6-6, with a tentative D call TRBD2 (5 bases). V was shortened by 6 bases and J by 2 bases, with 16 bases between the two germline ends. CDR1 is MNHNY and CDR2 is SVGAGI in the germline V gene (reference sequence). The CDR3 spans 15 residues. CDR3 region: CASSKPGSRQETQYF. Written as DNA, the CDR3 is TGTGCCAGCAGCAAACCGGGGAGTAGGCAAGAGACCCAGTACTTC.

The chain has TRBV6-5 and TRBJ2-5, with D hard to call. Germline CDR1 MNHEY, CDR2 SVGAGI. Trimming took 0 bases from V and 5 from J, leaving 28 bases between them. This CDR3 has 20 amino acids. The CDR3 bases are TGTGCCAGCAGTTACTCGAAGGGCTGGGGTGAGAGGTCGGCATTGGAGACCCAGTACTTC. Protein product: CASSYSKGWGERSALETQYF.

This clonotype was detected many times. This chain uses TRBV12-3 or TRBV12-4 with TRBJ2-5, with a possible D match to TRBD1 (5 bases). Trimming took 7 bases from V and 4 from J, leaving 16 bases between them. The CDR3 covers 14 residues. This CDR3 reads CASTRASRAETQYF. The DNA of the CDR3 is TGTGCCAGCACCCGAGCCAGCAGGGCAGAGACCCAGTACTTC.